This T cell receptor beta chain emerged from a study of blood T cell repertoires in COVID-19. As for the study in general: Samples came from the United States, Italy and Spain, spanning acute and convalescent COVID-19. Sources were T cells, B-cell-depleted T cells, or PBMCs; the material itself was cDNA or gDNA.

The authors' processing: Reference gene primers were amplified, and this amplification served to estimate nucleated cell counts. Here immunoSEQ multiplex PCR was the method, and the copy in TCRdb shows in-frame clones only, minus some. That table supplies the V and J calls and clone size; D and trimming were determined from the DNA. The profile covers about 380,000 clones, with about 85% appearing a single time and roughly 3.6% taken by the ten largest. The CDR3 has 17 residues. The chain combines TRBV21-1 with TRBJ2-7; the table calls TRBD2, which could not be checked here. TRBV21-1 is marked as a pseudogene. The sequencing sample was made of peripheral blood. The receptor's source is a woman between 18 and 29 years old with acute or convalescent COVID-19. The DNA of the CDR3 is TGTGCCAGCAGCAAAGAAGATAGCGGGAGATCAACCTACGAGCAGTACTTC. Residues: CASSKEDSGRSTYEQYF.